Below are 21 T cell receptor beta chains sequenced from a single sample in a study of cytomegalovirus exposure and HLA in healthy donors. In the PCR, 60 Vbeta and 13 Jbeta primers were used. Some clones are missing from TCRdb's copy, which holds only in-frame ones; the method was immunoSEQ multiplex PCR. Of under 150,000 clones listed, around 79% are singletons. Sequencing used PBMCs. These receptors originate from a female donor in good health and CMV-seronegative.

The chain employs TRBV19 and TRBJ2-1; maybe TRBD1 (8 bases). CDR1 is LNHDA, CDR2 SQIVND, per germline (reference sequence). Trimming stripped 6 bases from V and 4 bases from J, with 16 bases between. The CDR3 is 15 amino acids. The CDR3 DNA sequence: TGTGCCAGTAGGAACAGGGGGGGGCCATACAATGAGCAGTTCTTC. It codes for CASRNRGGPYNEQFF.

CDR3 loop: CSVEIGARTDTQYF. In DNA, the CDR3 is TGCAGCGTTGAAATTGGTGCCAGAACAGATACGCAGTATTTT. The chain is built from TRBV29-1 and TRBJ2-3, with unresolved D. Trimming pared 2 bases from V and 3 bases from J, leaving 12 bases between. Germline CDR1 is SQVTM and CDR2 is ANQGSEA. The CDR3 covers 14 residues.

V usage is TRBV21-1 and J usage is TRBJ1-1. TRBV21-1 is marked as a pseudogene. The CDR3 extends over 10 amino acids. CDR3 sequence: CASARVEAFF. The CDR3 DNA follows: TGTGCCAGCGCTCGAGTTGAAGCTTTCTTT.

This rearrangement joins TRBV6-5 to TRBJ1-2; a weak D match, TRBD1 (5 bases). CDR3 length: 13 amino acids. Germline V gene sequence: CDR1 MNHEY, CDR2 SVGAGI. Trimming took off 4 bases at V and 5 bases at J, with 11 bases between the two ends. CDR3 loop: CASSLGAVYGYTF. CDR3 coding DNA: TGTGCCAGCAGTTTAGGGGCGGTTTATGGCTACACCTTC.

The CDR3 coding sequence is TGTGCCAGCAGTCCGACGGGTAGCGGTACCTTCACCGGGGAGCTGTTTTTT. This sequence encodes CASSPTGSGTFTGELFF. The chain carries TRBV7-3 and TRBJ2-2; TRBD2 might be the D (6 bases). The CDR3 contains 17 residues. Trimming left V 6 bases short and J 4 bases short, with 21 bases between. From germline, CDR1 is SGHTA and CDR2 FQGTGA.

The V call is TRBV30, the J call TRBJ1-5; TRBD1 aligns across 7 bases. CDR3 length: 14 residues. Germline values: CDR1 GTSNPN, CDR2 SVGIG (reference sequence). Germline trimming cut 3 bases from V and 3 bases from J; bases unmatched to any gene: 5. The CDR3 DNA is TGTGCCTGGAGCCGGGGACAGAACAATCAGCCCCAGCATTTT. This translates into CAWSRGQNNQPQHF.

The chain combines TRBV29-1 with TRBJ1-1; D not resolved. The CDR3 is made up of 13 amino acids. Trimming shortened V by 8 bases and J by 0 bases, and 13 bases separated the two germline ends. Germline V gene lookup returns CDR1 SQVTM and CDR2 ANQGSEA. The CDR3: CSTRGSMNTEAFF. CDR3 sequence (DNA): TGCAGCACTAGAGGAAGCATGAACACTGAAGCTTTCTTT.

This clone was counted a single time. The V and J genes are TRBV28 and TRBJ1-5, with D perhaps matching TRBD1 (5 bases). CDR1 MDHEN and CDR2 SYDVKM come from the germline V gene. The CDR3 length is 13 residues. V was clipped by 9 bases and J by 9 bases, with 18 bases between them. The CDR3 DNA is TGTGCCAGAAGGGGAGGCCTCGGGCGGCCCCAGCATTTT. Protein product: CARRGGLGRPQHF.

This chain uses TRBV4-3 with TRBJ2-1, with TRBD2 matching over 11 bases. The CDR3 totals 15 residues. Trimming took 0 bases from V and 8 from J; bases not matched to a gene: 3. Germline CDR1 and CDR2: LGHNA and YSLEER. This chain's CDR3 is CASSQEASGRYEQFF. CDR3 in DNA: TGCGCCAGCAGCCAAGAGGCTAGCGGGAGGTATGAGCAGTTCTTC.

With respect to this clone: Germline and junction disagree at one end, which may indicate a read error. This rearrangement joins TRBV6-5 to TRBJ1-4, with D unclear. The V gene's germline CDR1 is MNHEY and CDR2 SVGAGI. The CDR3 spans 14 residues. The CDR3 DNA sequence: TGTGCCAGCAGGAGACACCAATCCGATGAAAAACTGCTTTTT. Protein sequence: CASRRHQSDEKLLF.

The chain is built from TRBV9 and TRBJ2-3; 9 nucleotides align to TRBD2. Losses at the gene ends were 2 bases for V and 4 bases for J; bases not matched to a gene: 8. This CDR3 comprises 16 residues. Germline V CDR1 and CDR2: SGDLS, YYNGEE. This CDR3 reads CASSVPAGGGPDTQYF. DNA of the CDR3: TGTGCCAGCAGCGTCCCAGCGGGAGGCGGGCCAGATACGCAGTATTTT.

The rearrangement joins TRBV19 to TRBJ2-4; D is perhaps TRBD2 (5 bases). Germline V gene lookup returns CDR1 LNHDA and CDR2 SQIVND (reference sequence). The CDR3 is 14 residues long. Deletions cut 1 base from V and 6 bases from J, with 10 bases between. Here the CDR3 reads CASSIGNGGNIQYF. DNA for the CDR3: TGTGCCAGTAGTATAGGGAACGGAGGAAACATTCAGTACTTC.

This chain's CDR3 is CASSLQGSGNEQFF. CDR3 in DNA: TGTGCCAGCAGCTTACAGGGTAGCGGGAATGAGCAGTTCTTC. The chain links TRBV7-9 to TRBJ2-1; 7 bases align to TRBD2. With V trimmed by 2 bases and J by 7 bases, 5 bases remained unmatched. Per germline, CDR1 SEHNR and CDR2 FQNEAQ (reference sequence). The CDR3 consists of 14 residues.

V and J are TRBV19 and TRBJ1-5; D ambiguous. The V end lost 8 bases, the J end lost 2 bases, and 10 bases lay between the germline ends. This CDR3 comprises 13 residues. Germline V CDR1 and CDR2: LNHDA, SQIVND (reference sequence). The CDR3 region is CASLKSGNQPQHF. CDR3 nucleotide sequence: TGTGCCAGTCTTAAGTCGGGCAATCAGCCCCAGCATTTT.

This clone has only a few counts. The chain joins TRBV30 to TRBJ1-1, with D tentatively TRBD1 (6 bases). Germline-derived CDR1 and CDR2 are GTSNPN and SVGIG (reference sequence). V was pared by 0 bases and J by 6 bases, with 11 bases between. This CDR3 is built from 13 residues. The CDR3 region is CAWSVRRGPEAFF. The CDR3 bases are TGTGCCTGGAGTGTACGCAGGGGCCCTGAAGCTTTCTTT.

The chain is built from TRBV27 and TRBJ1-6; D is undetermined. The CDR3 totals 16 residues. From germline, CDR1 is MNHEY and CDR2 SMNVEV (reference sequence). The V end lost 6 bases, the J end lost 8 bases, and 20 bases lay between the germline ends. The CDR3: CASSSNLGGIDSPLHF. DNA of the CDR3: TGTGCCAGCAGCTCAAACCTGGGAGGGATCGATTCACCCCTCCACTTT.

CDR3 bases: TGTGCCAGCAGCGGGACAGGGAGACAAAATGAAAAACTGTTTTTT. This sequence encodes CASSGTGRQNEKLFF. The rearrangement joins TRBV6-1 to TRBJ1-4, with 9 positions matching TRBD1. V was pared by 6 bases and J by 5 bases, with 7 bases of the junction left unmatched. Germline-derived CDR1 and CDR2 are MNHNS and SASEGT. The CDR3 totals 15 residues.

The V call is TRBV19, the J call TRBJ2-3; tentatively, D is TRBD2 (7 bases). The germline V gene has CDR1 LNHDA and CDR2 SQIVND (reference sequence). V was cut by 3 bases and J by 2 bases, with 18 bases left in between. The CDR3 is made up of 17 amino acids. Here the CDR3 reads CASSMNMGGGVTDTQYF. CDR3 DNA: TGTGCCAGTAGTATGAACATGGGAGGGGGGGTCACAGATACGCAGTATTTT. Complete variable domain (other parts from reference TRBV19 and TRBJ2-3): DGGITQSPKYLFRKEGQNVTLSCEQNLNHDAMYWYRQDPGQGLRLIYYSQIVNDFQKGDIAEGYSVSREKKESFPLTVTSAQKNPTAFYLCASSMNMGGGVTDTQYFGPGTRLTVL.

This chain links TRBV19 with TRBJ2-7; 7 nucleotides align to TRBD2. The CDR3 runs to 14 residues. V was pared by 3 bases and J by 2 bases, with 4 bases of the junction left unmatched. CDR1 and CDR2 (germline): LNHDA, SQIVND (reference sequence). The CDR3 sequence is CASSMIAGTYEQYF. DNA for the CDR3: TGTGCCAGTAGTATGATAGCGGGTACCTACGAGCAGTACTTC.

The chain combines TRBV7-6 with TRBJ2-7; possibly TRBD1 for D (5 bases). The CDR3 runs 12 residues. Germline CDR1 reads SGHVS; CDR2 reads FNYEAQ. V lost 2 bases to trimming and J lost 6 bases, with 8 bases between them. CDR3 nucleotides: TGTGCCAGCAGCTTACAGGGATCCGAGCAGTACTTC. Amino acid sequence: CASSLQGSEQYF.

V gene TRBV7-9 combines with J gene TRBJ1-1, with 8 bases that match TRBD1. The CDR3 is 17 residues long. J was trimmed by 1 base and V by 5 bases; bases with no gene match: 12. Germline V CDR1 and CDR2: SEHNR, FQNEAQ (reference sequence). The CDR3 nucleotides are TGTGCCAGCAGCCCCAGGGGACAGGCCCATGAGAACACTGAAGCTTTCTTT. As protein: CASSPRGQAHENTEAFF.